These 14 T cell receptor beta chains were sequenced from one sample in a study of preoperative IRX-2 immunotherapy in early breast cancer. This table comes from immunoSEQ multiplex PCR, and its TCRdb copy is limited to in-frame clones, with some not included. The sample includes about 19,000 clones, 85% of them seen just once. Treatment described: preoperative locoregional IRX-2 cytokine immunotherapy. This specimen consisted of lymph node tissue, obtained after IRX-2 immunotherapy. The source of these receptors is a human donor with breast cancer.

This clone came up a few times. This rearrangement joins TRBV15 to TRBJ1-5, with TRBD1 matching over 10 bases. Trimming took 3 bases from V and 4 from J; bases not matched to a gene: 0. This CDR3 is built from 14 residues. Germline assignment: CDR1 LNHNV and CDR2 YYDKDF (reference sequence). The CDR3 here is CATSRDRGNQPQHF. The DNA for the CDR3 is TGTGCCACCAGCAGGGACAGGGGGAATCAGCCCCAGCATTTT.

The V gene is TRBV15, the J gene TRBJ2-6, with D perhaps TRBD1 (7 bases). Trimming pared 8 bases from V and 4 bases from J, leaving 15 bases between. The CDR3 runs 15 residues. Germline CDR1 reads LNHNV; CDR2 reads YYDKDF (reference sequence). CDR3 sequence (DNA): TGTGCCACCGGGGCAGGGGGGCCAGGGGCCAACGTCCTGACTTTC. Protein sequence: CATGAGGPGANVLTF.

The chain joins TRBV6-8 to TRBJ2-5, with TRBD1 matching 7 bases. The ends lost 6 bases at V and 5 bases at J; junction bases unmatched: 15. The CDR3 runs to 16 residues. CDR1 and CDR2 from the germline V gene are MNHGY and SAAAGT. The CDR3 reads CASSATTGAASETQYF. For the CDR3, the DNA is TGTGCCAGCAGCGCCACAACAGGGGCCGCCTCGGAGACCCAGTACTTC.

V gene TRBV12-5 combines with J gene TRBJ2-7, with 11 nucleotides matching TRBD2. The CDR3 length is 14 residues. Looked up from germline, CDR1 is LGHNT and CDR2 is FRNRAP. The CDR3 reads CASTLLAGEDEQYF. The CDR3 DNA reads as TGTGCCAGCACCCTACTAGCGGGAGAGGACGAGCAGTACTTC. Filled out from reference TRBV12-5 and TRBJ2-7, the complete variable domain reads DARVTQTPRHKVTEMGQEVTMRCQPILGHNTVFWYRQTMMQGLELLAYFRNRAPLDDSGMPKDRFSAEMPDATLATLKIQPSEPRDSAVYFCASTLLAGEDEQYFGPGTRLTVT.

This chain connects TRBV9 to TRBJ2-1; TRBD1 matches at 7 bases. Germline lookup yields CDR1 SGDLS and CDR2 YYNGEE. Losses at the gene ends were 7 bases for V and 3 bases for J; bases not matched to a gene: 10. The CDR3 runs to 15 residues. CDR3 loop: CASSLQGLGYNEQFF. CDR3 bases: TGTGCCAGCTCATTACAGGGGCTCGGCTACAATGAGCAGTTCTTC.

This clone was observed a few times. CDR3 DNA sequence: TGTGCCACCAGGACCGGGACATTCCAAGAGACCCAGTACTTC. Protein product: CATRTGTFQETQYF. The chain has TRBV15 and TRBJ2-5; D perhaps matches TRBD1 (6 bases). V was trimmed by 6 bases and J by 1 base, leaving 12 bases between them. Germline V gives CDR1 LNHNV, CDR2 YYDKDF (reference sequence). The CDR3 has 14 amino acids.

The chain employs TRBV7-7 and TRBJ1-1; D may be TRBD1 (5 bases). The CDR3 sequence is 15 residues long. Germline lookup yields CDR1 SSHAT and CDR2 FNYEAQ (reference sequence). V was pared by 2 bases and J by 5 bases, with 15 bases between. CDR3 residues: CASSLPLDTGTEAFF. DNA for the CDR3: TGTGCCAGCAGCTTACCCCTGGACACGGGGACTGAAGCTTTCTTT.

CDR3 coding DNA: TGTGCCAGCACTCCATTCACCACCGGGGAGCTGTTTTTT. Its protein product is CASTPFTTGELFF. The chain couples TRBV6-8 to TRBJ2-2; D gene unclear. V shed 7 bases and J shed 4 bases, with 10 bases lying between them. CDR3 length: 13 amino acids. Germline CDR1 reads MNHGY; CDR2 reads SAAAGT.

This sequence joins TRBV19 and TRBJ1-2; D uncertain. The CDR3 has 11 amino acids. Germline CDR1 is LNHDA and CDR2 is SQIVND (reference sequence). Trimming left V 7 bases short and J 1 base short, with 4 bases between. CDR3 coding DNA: TGTGCCAGTATGGGTAACTATGGCTACACCTTC. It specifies CASMGNYGYTF. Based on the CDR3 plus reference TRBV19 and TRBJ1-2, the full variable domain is DGGITQSPKYLFRKEGQNVTLSCEQNLNHDAMYWYRQDPGQGLRLIYYSQIVNDFQKGDIAEGYSVSREKKESFPLTVTSAQKNPTAFYLCASMGNYGYTFGSGTRLTVV.

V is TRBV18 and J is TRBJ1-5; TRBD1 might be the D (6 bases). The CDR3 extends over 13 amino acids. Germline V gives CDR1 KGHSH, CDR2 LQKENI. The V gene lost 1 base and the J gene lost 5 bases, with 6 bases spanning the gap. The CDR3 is CASSPQGDQPQHF. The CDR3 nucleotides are TGTGCCAGCTCACCACAGGGGGATCAGCCCCAGCATTTT.

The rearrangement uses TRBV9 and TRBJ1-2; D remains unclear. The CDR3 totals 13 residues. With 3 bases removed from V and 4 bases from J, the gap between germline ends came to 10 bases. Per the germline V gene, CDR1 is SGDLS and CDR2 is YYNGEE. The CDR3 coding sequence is TGTGCCAGCAGCGCTGCCGGTGGCTATGGCTACACCTTC. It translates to CASSAAGGYGYTF.

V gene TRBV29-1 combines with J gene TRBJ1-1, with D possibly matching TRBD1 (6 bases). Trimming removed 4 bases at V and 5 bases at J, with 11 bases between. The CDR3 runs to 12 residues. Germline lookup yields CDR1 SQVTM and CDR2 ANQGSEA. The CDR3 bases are TGCAGCGTTGGCCTTAGGGGGACTGAAGCTTTCTTT. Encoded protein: CSVGLRGTEAFF.

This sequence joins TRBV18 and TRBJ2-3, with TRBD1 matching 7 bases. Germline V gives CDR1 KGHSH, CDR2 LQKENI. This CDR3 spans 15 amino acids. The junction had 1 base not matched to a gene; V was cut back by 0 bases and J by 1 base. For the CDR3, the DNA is TGTGCCAGCTCACCACCGGGGACAGGCACAGATACGCAGTATTTT. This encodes CASSPPGTGTDTQYF.

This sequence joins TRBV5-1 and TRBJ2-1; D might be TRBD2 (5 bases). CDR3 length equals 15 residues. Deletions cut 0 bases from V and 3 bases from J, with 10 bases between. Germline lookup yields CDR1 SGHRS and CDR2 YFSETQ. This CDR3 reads CASSLVGDLYNEQFF. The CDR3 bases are TGCGCCAGCAGCTTGGTGGGAGATCTCTACAATGAGCAGTTCTTC.